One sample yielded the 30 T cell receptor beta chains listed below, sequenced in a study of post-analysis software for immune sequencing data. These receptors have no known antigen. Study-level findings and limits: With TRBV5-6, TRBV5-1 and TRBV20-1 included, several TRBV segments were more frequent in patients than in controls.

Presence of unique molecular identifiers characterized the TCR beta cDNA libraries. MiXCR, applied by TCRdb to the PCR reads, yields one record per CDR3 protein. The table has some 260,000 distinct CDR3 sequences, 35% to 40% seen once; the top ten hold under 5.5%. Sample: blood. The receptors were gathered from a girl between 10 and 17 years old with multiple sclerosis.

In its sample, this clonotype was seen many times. In DNA, the CDR3 is TGTGCCAGCTCACCGGGAAGCAGCTCCTACGAGCAGTACTTC. Its protein product is CASSPGSSSYEQYF. The chain uses TRBV18 and TRBJ2-7; D uncertain. V was shortened by 3 bases and J by 0 bases, with 9 bases between the two germline ends. The CDR3 is 14 amino acids. Germline V gene sequence: CDR1 KGHSH, CDR2 LQKENI.

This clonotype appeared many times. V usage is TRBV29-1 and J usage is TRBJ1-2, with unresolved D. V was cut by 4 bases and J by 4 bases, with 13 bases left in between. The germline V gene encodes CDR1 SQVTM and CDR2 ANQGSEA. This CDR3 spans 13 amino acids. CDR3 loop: CSVVAGNGYGYTF. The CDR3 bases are TGCAGCGTTGTAGCGGGGAATGGCTATGGCTACACCTTC.

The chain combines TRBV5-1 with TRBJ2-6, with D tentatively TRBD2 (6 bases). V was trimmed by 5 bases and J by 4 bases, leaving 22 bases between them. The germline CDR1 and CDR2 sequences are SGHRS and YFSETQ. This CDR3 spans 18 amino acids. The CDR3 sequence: CASSLATYGLGGANVLTF. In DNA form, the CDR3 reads TGCGCCAGCAGTCTAGCGACCTACGGACTGGGAGGGGCCAACGTCCTGACTTTC.

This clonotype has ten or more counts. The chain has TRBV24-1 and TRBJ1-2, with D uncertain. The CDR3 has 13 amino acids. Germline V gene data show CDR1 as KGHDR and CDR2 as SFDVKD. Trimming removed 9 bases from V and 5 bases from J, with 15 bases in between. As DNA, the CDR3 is TGTGCCACCCAGGAGGTACCTTCTTATGGCTACACCTTC. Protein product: CATQEVPSYGYTF.

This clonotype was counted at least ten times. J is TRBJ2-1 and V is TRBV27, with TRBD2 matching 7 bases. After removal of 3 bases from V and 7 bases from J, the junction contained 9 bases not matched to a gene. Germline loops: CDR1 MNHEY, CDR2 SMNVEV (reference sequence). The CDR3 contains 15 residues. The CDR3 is CASSFGLGRVNEQFF. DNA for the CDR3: TGTGCCAGCAGTTTTGGACTAGGCCGGGTGAATGAGCAGTTCTTC.

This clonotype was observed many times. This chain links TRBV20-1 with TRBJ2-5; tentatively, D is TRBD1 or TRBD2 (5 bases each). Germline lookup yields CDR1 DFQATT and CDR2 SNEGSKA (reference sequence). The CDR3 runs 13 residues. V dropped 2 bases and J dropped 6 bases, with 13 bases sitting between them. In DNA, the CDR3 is TGCAGTGCTAGAAAGGACGGGGCGCAGACCCAGTACTTC. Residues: CSARKDGAQTQYF.

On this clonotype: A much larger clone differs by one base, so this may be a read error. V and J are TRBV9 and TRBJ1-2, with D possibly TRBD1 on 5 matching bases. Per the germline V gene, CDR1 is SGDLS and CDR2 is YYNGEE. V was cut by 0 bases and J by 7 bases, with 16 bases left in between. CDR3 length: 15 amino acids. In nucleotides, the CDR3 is TGTGCCAGCAGCGTAGTTGCGGGGGGGTACTGTGGCTACACCTTC. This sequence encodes CASSVVAGGYCGYTF.

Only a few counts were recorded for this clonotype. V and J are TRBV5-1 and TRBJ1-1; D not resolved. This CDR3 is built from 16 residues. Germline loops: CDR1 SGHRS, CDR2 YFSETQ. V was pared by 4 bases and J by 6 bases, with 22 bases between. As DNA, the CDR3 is TGCGCCAGCAGCGCTCGCCCGACACCAAGCGTGGCTGAAGCTTTCTTT. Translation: CASSARPTPSVAEAFF.

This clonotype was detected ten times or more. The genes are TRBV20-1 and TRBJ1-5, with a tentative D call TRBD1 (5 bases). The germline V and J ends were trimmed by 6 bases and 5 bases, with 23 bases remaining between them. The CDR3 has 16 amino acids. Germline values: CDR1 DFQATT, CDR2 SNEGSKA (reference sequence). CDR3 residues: CSALKGSAGTHQPQHF. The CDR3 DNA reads TGCAGTGCCTTAAAGGGAAGTGCCGGGACCCATCAGCCCCAGCATTTT.

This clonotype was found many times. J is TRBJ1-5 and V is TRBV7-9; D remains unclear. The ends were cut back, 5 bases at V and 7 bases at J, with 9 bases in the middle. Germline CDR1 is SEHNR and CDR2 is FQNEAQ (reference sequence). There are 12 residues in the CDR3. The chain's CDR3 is CASSQGEQPQHF. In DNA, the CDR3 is TGTGCCAGCAGCCAAGGAGAGCAGCCCCAGCATTTT.

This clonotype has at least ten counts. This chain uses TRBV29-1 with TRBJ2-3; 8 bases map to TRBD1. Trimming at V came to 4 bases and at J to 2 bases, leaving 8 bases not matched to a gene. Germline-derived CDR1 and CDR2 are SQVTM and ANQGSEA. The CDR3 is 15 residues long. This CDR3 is CSVAGTGPDTDTQYF. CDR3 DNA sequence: TGCAGCGTTGCGGGGACAGGCCCAGACACAGATACGCAGTATTTT.

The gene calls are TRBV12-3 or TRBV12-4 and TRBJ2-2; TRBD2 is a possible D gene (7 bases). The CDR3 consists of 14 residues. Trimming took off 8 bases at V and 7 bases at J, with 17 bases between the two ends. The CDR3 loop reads CASLGGAQSGELFF. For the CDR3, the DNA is TGTGCCAGCCTGGGGGGGGCGCAAAGCGGGGAGCTGTTTTTT.

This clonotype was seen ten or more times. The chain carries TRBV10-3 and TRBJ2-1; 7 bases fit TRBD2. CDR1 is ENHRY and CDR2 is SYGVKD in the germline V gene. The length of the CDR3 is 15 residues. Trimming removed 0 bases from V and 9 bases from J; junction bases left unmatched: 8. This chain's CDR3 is CAISESSAGVSEQFF. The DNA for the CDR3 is TGTGCCATCAGTGAGTCGTCGGCGGGAGTCAGTGAGCAGTTCTTC.

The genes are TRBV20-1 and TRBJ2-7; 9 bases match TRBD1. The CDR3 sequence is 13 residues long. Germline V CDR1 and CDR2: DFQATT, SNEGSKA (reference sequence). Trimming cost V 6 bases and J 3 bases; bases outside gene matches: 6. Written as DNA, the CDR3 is TGCAGTGCCTGGGACAGGGTAAACTACGAGCAGTACTTC. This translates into CSAWDRVNYEQYF.

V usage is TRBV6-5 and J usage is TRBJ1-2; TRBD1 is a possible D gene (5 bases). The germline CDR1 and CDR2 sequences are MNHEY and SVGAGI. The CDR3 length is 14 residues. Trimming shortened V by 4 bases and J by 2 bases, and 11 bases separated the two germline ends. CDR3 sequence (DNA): TGTGCCAGCAGTTCACAGGAGACGAACTATGGCTACACCTTC. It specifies CASSSQETNYGYTF.

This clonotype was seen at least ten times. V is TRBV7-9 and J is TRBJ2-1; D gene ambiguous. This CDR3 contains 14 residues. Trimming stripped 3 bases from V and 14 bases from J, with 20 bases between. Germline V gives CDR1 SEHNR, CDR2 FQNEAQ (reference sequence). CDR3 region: CASSFRRENEIEFF. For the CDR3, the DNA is TGTGCCAGCAGCTTTAGAAGGGAAAATGAAATAGAGTTCTTC.

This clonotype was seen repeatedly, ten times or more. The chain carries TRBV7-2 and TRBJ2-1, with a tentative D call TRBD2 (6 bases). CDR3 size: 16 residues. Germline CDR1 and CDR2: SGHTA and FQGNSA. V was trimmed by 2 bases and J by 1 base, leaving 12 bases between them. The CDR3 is CASSLWSGSSYNEQFF. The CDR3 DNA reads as TGTGCCAGCAGCTTATGGTCCGGGAGTTCCTACAATGAGCAGTTCTTC.

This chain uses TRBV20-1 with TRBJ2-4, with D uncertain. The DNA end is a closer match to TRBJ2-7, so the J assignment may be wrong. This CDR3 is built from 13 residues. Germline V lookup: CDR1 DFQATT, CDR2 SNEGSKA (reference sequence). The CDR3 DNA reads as TGCAGTGGACGGGCTAGTGGTAGGGACGAGCAGTACTTC. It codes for CSGRASGRDEQYF.

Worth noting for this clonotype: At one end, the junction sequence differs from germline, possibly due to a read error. The CDR3 DNA is TGTGCCAGCAGTTTAGCACTAGCGGGAGATATGCAGTATTTT. Amino acids: CASSLALAGDMQYF. The rearrangement links TRBV12-3 or TRBV12-4 to TRBJ2-3; TRBD2 aligns across 11 bases. The CDR3 consists of 14 residues.

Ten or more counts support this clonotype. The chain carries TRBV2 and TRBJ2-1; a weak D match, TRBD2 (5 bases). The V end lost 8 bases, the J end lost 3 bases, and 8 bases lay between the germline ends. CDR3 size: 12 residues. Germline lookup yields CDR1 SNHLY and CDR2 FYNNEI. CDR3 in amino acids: CASESGYNEQFF. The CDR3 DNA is TGTGCCAGCGAGAGCGGCTACAATGAGCAGTTCTTC.

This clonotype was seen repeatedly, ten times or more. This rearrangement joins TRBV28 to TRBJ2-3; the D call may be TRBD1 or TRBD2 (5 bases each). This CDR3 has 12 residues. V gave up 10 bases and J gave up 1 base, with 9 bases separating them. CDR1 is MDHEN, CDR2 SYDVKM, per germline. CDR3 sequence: CATLGGTDTQYF. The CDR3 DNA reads TGTGCCACCTTGGGGGGCACAGATACGCAGTATTTT.

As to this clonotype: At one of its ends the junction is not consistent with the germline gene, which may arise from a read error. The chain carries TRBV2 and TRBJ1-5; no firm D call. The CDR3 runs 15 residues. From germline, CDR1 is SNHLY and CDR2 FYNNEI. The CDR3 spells CASRDGRGFNRPQHF. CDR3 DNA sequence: TGTGCCAGCAGGGATGGACGGGGATTCAATCGGCCCCAGCATTTT.

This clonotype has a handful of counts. The CDR3, as DNA: TGTGCCAGCAGCTTAGAGGTATACCGGCCCCAGGAGGGCTACACCTTC. It yields the protein CASSLEVYRPQEGYTF. V and J are TRBV7-9 and TRBJ1-2; no clear D. Germline V gene data show CDR1 as SEHNR and CDR2 as FQNEAQ (reference sequence). CDR3 size: 16 residues. Trimming cost V 1 base and J 8 bases, with 20 bases left between them.

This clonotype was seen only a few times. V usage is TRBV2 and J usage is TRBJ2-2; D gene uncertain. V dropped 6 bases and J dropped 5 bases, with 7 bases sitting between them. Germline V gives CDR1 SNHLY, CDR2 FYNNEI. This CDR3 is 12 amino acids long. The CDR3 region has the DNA TGTGCCAGCAGAGCCGGGACCGGGGAGCTGTTTTTT. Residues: CASRAGTGELFF.

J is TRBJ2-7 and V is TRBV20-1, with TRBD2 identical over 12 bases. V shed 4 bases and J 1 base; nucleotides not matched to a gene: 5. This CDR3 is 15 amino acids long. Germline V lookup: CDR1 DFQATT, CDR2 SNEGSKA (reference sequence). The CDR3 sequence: CSAILGTSGSYEQYF. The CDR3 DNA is TGCAGTGCTATCCTCGGGACTAGCGGGTCCTACGAGCAGTACTTC.

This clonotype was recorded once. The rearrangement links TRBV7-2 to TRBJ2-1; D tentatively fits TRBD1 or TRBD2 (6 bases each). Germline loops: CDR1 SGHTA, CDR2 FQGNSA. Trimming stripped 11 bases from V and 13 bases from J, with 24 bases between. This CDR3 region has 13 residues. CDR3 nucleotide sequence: TGTGCCGGCAAGGAGGGGGGCAGGGAGACCCAGTTCTTC. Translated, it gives CAGKEGGRETQFF.

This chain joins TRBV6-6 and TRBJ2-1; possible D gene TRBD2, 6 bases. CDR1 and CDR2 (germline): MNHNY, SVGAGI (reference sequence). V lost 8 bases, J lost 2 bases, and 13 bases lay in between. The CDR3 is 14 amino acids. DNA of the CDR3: TGTGCCAGCGGGGCTAGCGTTACCTACAATGAGCAGTTCTTC. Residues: CASGASVTYNEQFF.

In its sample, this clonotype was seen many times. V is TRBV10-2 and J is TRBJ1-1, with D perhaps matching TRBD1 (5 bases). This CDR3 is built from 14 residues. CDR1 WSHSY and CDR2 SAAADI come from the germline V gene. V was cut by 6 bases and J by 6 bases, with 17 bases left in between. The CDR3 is CASREPQGSPEAFF. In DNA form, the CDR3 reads TGCGCCAGCAGGGAGCCCCAGGGATCCCCTGAAGCTTTCTTT.

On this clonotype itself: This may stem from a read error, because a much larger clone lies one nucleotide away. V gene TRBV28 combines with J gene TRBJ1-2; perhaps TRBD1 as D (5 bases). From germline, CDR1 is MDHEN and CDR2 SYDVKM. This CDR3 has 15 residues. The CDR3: CAGSLRDFSNYGYTF. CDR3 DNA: TGTGCCGGCAGTTTACGGGACTTTTCTAACTATGGCTACACCTTC.

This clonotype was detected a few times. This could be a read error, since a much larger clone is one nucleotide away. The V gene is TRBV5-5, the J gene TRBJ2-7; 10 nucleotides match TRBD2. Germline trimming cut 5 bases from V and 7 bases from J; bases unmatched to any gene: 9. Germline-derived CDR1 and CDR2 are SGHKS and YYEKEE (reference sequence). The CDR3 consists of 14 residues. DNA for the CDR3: TGTGCCAGCAGGTCTAGCGGGGGCCACAATGAGCAGTACTTC. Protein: CASRSSGGHNEQYF. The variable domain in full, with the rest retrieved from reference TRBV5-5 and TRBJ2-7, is DAGVTQSPTHLIKTRGQQVTLRCSPISGHKSVSWYQQVLGQGPQFIFQYYEKEERGRGNFPDRFSARQFPNYSSELNVNALLLGDSALYLCASRSSGGHNEQYFGPGTRLTVT.